Listed here are 5 T cell receptor beta chains from one sample, sequenced in a study of cytomegalovirus exposure and HLA in healthy donors. A multiplex PCR was run with 60 Vbeta primers and 13 Jbeta primers. Clones were read by immunoSEQ multiplex PCR, and TCRdb kept only the in-frame ones, dropping some. The repertoire holds fewer than 200,000 clones, with less than 80% as singletons. The sequenced sample was PBMCs. The receptors were sampled from a female donor in good health and CMV-seronegative.

The J gene is TRBJ1-2, the V gene TRBV4-2; 9 nucleotides agree with TRBD1. This CDR3 has 16 amino acids. V was clipped by 4 bases and J by 1 base; unmatched bases: 7. Germline V gene lookup returns CDR1 LGHNA and CDR2 YNFKEQ. This chain's CDR3 is CASSREVGQGNYGYTF. Here the CDR3 DNA reads TGTGCCAGCAGCCGGGAAGTGGGACAGGGTAACTATGGCTACACCTTC.

This clone was seen a handful of times. V and J are TRBV10-2 and TRBJ2-1; the match to TRBD1 covers 7 bases. Trimming cost V 5 bases and J 0 bases; bases outside gene matches: 7. From germline, CDR1 is WSHSY and CDR2 SAAADI. This CDR3 is 16 amino acids long. This CDR3 reads CASSRSSGGSYNEQFF. The CDR3 DNA reads as TGCGCCAGCAGTAGATCTTCAGGGGGCTCCTACAATGAGCAGTTCTTC.

The rearrangement uses TRBV28 and TRBJ2-4; TRBD2 matches 11 bases. CDR1 and CDR2 from the germline V gene are MDHEN and SYDVKM. Losses at the gene ends were 10 bases for V and 3 bases for J; bases not matched to a gene: 8. CDR3 length: 15 amino acids. The CDR3 bases are TGTGCCACCGTTAGCGGGAGGGCGGACAAAAACATTCAGTACTTC. Translating gives CATVSGRADKNIQYF.

The V gene is TRBV28, the J gene TRBJ2-1; 8 nucleotides line up with TRBD1. Germline V gene data show CDR1 as MDHEN and CDR2 as SYDVKM. J lost 7 bases, V lost 5 bases, and 7 bases had no gene match. This CDR3 contains 14 residues. CDR3 residues: CASSLRTGINEQFF. CDR3 bases: TGTGCCAGCAGTCTCCGGACAGGGATTAATGAGCAGTTCTTC. Filled out from reference TRBV28 and TRBJ2-1, the complete variable domain reads DVKVTQSSRYLVKRTGEKVFLECVQDMDHENMFWYRQDPGLGLRLIYFSYDVKMKEKGDIPEGYSVSREKKERFSLILESASTNQTSMYLCASSLRTGINEQFFGPGTRLTVL.

The CDR3, as DNA: TGTGCCAGCAGCCCCGACCGGACAGGAGGTGGCTACACCTTC. Translation: CASSPDRTGGGYTF. The V and J genes are TRBV7-9 and TRBJ1-2; TRBD1 aligns across 7 bases. This CDR3 has 14 residues. The junction had 10 bases not matched to a gene; V was cut back by 5 bases and J by 7 bases. CDR1 SEHNR and CDR2 FQNEAQ come from the germline V gene (reference sequence).